This T cell receptor (beta chain) was documented in a study of blood T cells in healthy people across ages. Study observations and caveats: More naive CD4+ cells and higher diversity were found in long-lived than in aged donors. The fall in TCR beta diversity per million T cells was roughly linear with age.

Through a sample-barcoded 5' primer and a J-beta primer mix, a second PCR was run for roughly 7 to 12 cycles. Unique molecular identifiers of 12 random nucleotides labeled each cDNA. A single record per CDR3 protein comes from TCRdb applying MiXCR to the 5' RACE reads. The data show 1.8 million or so distinct CDR3 sequences, roughly two fifths seen once. In terms of origin and age, donors were healthy Caucasian individuals from Russia aged 6 to 90. Details on this clonotype: What it binds is unknown. A junction end diverges from the germline sequence, so it may reflect a read error.

Per germline, CDR1 LNHDA and CDR2 SQIVND (reference sequence). This CDR3 contains 17 residues. Material: blood. V usage is TRBV19 and J usage is TRBJ2-1; 12 bases are a match to TRBD2. The sequence came from a human donor in good health. CDR3 DNA sequence: TGTGCCAGTAGTATGGCGCTAGCGGGGGGGCCCTACAATAAGCAGTTCTTC. Protein product: CASSMALAGGPYNKQFF.